A single T cell receptor beta chain is shown here with its context. This sample is part of a study of CD8 T cells in Susac syndrome. Germline V gives CDR1 MNHEY, CDR2 SMNVEV (reference sequence). This CDR3 has 14 amino acids. Between the trimmed V and J ends, which lost 2 bases and 6 bases, there was a span of 13 bases. When the RNA was reverse transcribed, random hexamers were used with an input of about 0.5 to 1 ug. TCRdb used MiXCR to reprocess the immunoSEQ multiplex PCR reads, holding one entry per CDR3 protein. The sample records fewer than 85,000 distinct CDR3 sequences, approximately 94% being singletons.

The specimen sequenced was CD8+ T cells from PBMCs. This TCR was sampled from a human donor with multiple sclerosis. This chain joins TRBV27 and TRBJ1-2; D remains unclear. The CDR3 sequence: CASSLPDGKNGYTF. The CDR3 DNA reads TGTGCCAGCAGTTTACCCGACGGGAAAAATGGCTACACCTTC.